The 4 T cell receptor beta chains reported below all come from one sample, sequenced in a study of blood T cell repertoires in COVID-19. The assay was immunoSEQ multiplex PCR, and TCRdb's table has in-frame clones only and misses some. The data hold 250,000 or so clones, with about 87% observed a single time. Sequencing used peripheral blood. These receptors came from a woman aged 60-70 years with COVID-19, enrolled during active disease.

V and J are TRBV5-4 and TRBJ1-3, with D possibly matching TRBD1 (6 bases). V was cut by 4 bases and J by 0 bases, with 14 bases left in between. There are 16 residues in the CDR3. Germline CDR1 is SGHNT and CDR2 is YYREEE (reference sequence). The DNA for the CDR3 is TGTGCCAGCAGCAAAAGGGGAGGGGGCTCTGGAAACACCATATATTTT. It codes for CASSKRGGGSGNTIYF.

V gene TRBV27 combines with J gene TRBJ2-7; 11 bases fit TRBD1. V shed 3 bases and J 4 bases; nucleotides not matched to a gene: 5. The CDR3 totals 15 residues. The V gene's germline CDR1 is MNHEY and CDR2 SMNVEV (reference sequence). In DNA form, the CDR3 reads TGTGCCAGCAGTTTGAGGACAGGGGGCTCGTACGAGCAGTACTTC. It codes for CASSLRTGGSYEQYF.

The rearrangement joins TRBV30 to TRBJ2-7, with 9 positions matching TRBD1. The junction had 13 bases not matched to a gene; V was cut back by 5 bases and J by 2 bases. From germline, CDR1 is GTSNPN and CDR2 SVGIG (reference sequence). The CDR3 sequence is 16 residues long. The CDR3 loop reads CAWGTGMTVGAYEQYF. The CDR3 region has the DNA TGTGCCTGGGGGACAGGGATGACGGTGGGCGCCTACGAGCAGTACTTC.

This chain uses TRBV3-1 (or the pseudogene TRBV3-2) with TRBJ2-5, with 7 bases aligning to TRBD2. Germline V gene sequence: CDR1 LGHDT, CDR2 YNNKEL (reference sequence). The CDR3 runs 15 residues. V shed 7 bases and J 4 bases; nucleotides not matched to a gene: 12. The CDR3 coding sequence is TGTGCCAGCACATGGACTAGAAGGGTTTCAGAGACCCAGTACTTC. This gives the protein CASTWTRRVSETQYF.